These T cell receptor beta chains were read from a single sample in a study of metastatic and nonmetastatic thyroid tumors. TCRdb called clones again from the PCR reads with MiXCR. In the table there are just under 20,000 clones, 27% of which are singletons. The sequencing input was blood. Every receptor here comes from a female donor with papillary thyroid cancer or a benign thyroid nodule (not recorded which). Some clones in this sample may be carry-over from other donors' samples. CDR3s include the opening cysteine and the closing phenylalanine or tryptophan. D genes are given only for firm matches. Part of the rows lack a size; the others show once, few, many or a class for expanded clones.

few	TRBD1	TRBV6-1	TRBJ1-2	CASNLGQGGYGYTF	TGTGCCAGCAACCTTGGACAGGGCGGCTATGGCTACACCTTC
-	-	TRBV6-1	TRBJ2-5	CASSEAETQYF	TGTGCCAGCAGTGAGGCGGAGACCCAGTACTTC
medium-sized	TRBD2	TRBV12-3/TRBV12-4	TRBJ2-7	CASRRSSGSYEQYF	TGTGCCAGCAGACGGTCTAGCGGGAGTTACGAGCAGTACTTC
-	TRBD2	TRBV20-1	TRBJ2-4	CSDRDTASGTNIQYF	TGCAGTGATAGAGATACGGCTAGCGGGACCAACATTCAGTACTTC
medium-sized	-	TRBV30	TRBJ1-3	CAWSVSWNTIYF	TGTGCCTGGAGTGTATCATGGAACACCATATATTTT
many	TRBD1	TRBV5-1	TRBJ1-1	CASSSGQDLGGTEAFF	TGCGCCAGCAGCTCAGGACAGGACCTAGGGGGGACTGAAGCTTTCTTT
few	-	TRBV6-2/TRBV6-3	TRBJ2-3	CASSYLAGFRADTQYF	TGTGCCAGCAGTTACCTAGCAGGGTTCCGAGCAGATACGCAGTATTTT
-	-	TRBV20-1	TRBJ1-2	CSARRHSHYGYTF	TGCAGTGCTAGGAGGCACAGTCACTATGGCTACACCTTC
-	TRBD1	TRBV18	TRBJ1-2	CASSPTTQGASYGYTF	TGTGCCAGCTCACCAACGACACAGGGGGCGAGCTATGGCTACACCTTC
few	TRBD1	TRBV6-1	TRBJ1-2	CASSPISGTGNYGYTF	TGTGCCAGCAGTCCTATATCCGGGACAGGGAACTATGGCTACACCTTC
-	TRBD2	TRBV2	TRBJ2-7	CASESSGRVREQYF	TGTGCCAGTGAATCAAGCGGGAGAGTGCGGGAGCAGTACTTC
many	-	TRBV15	TRBJ2-3	CATSRGQGTPTDTQYF	TGTGCCACCAGCAGAGGTCAGGGGACACCCACAGATACGCAGTATTTT
medium-sized	TRBD2	TRBV6-1	TRBJ2-3	CASSEGLATDTQYF	TGTGCCAGCAGTGAAGGACTAGCCACAGATACGCAGTATTTT
-	TRBD2	TRBV20-1	TRBJ2-1	CSARETSGRWVNEQFF	TGCAGTGCTAGAGAGACTAGCGGGAGGTGGGTCAATGAGCAGTTCTTC
-	TRBD1	TRBV30	TRBJ1-6	CAWSVDRGWNSPLHF	TGTGCCTGGAGTGTAGACAGGGGATGGAATTCACCCCTCCACTTT
few	-	TRBV20-1	TRBJ1-1	CSARRLGRMNTEAFF	TGCAGTGCTAGGAGACTCGGACGGATGAACACTGAAGCTTTCTTT
-	-	TRBV9	TRBJ2-7	CASSVVGGGADEQYF	TGTGCCAGCAGCGTAGTGGGCGGAGGGGCCGACGAGCAGTACTTC
-	TRBD2	TRBV10-2	TRBJ2-5	CASMDGGALETQYF	TGCGCCAGCATGGACGGGGGGGCCTTAGAGACCCAGTACTTC
-	TRBD1	TRBV28	TRBJ1-4	CANNFFRGANEKLFF	TGTGCCAACAACTTTTTCAGGGGGGCTAATGAAAAACTGTTTTTT
-	-	TRBV20-1	TRBJ1-5	CSAVGRPGPQHF	TGCAGTGCTGTGGGCCGTCCCGGGCCCCAGCATTTT
many	-	TRBV18	TRBJ1-2	CASSPERGARGYTF	TGTGCCAGCTCACCTGAGCGGGGGGCGAGAGGCTACACCTTC
many	TRBD1	TRBV2	TRBJ2-7	CASKPRDRGRYEQYF	TGTGCCAGCAAGCCCCGGGACAGGGGGCGGTACGAGCAGTACTTC
few	TRBD2	TRBV15	TRBJ2-1	CATRGTSGANEQFF	TGTGCCACCCGGGGGACTAGCGGGGCAAATGAGCAGTTCTTC
-	-	TRBV6-1	TRBJ1-2	CASSEARHGYTF	TGTGCCAGCAGTGAAGCCCGCCATGGCTACACCTTC
many	-	TRBV20-1	TRBJ2-5	CSARDLSPGHQEETQYF	TGCAGTGCTAGAGACTTATCCCCGGGACATCAAGAAGAGACCCAGTACTTC
-	-	TRBV27	TRBJ2-7	CASAPGQWSSYEQYF	TGTGCCAGCGCCCCTGGACAGTGGTCCTCCTACGAGCAGTACTTC
-	-	TRBV5-1	TRBJ2-7	CASSLEVVLVGGEQYF	TGCGCCAGCAGCTTGGAGGTAGTCCTTGTTGGCGGCGAGCAGTACTTC
-	-	TRBV20-1	TRBJ2-7	CSAGTREQYF	TGCAGTGCTGGGACACGCGAGCAGTACTTC